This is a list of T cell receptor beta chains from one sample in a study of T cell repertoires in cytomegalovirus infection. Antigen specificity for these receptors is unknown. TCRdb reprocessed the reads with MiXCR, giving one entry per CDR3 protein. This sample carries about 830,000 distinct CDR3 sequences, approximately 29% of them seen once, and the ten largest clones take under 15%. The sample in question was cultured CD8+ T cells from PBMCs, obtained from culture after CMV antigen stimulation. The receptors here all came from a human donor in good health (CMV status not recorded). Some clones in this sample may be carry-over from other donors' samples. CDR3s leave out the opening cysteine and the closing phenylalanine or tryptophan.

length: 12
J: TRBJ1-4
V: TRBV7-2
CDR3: ASSGDGPNEKLF

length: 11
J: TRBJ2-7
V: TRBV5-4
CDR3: AVDSDTTDEQY

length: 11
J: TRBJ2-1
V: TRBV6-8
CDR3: ASSTGGPLEQF

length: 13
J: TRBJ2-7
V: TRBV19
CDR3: ASSIGQGAGYEQY

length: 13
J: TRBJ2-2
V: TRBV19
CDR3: ASVALAANTGELF

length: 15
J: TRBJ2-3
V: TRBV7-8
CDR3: ASSRTSGAVIGDTQY

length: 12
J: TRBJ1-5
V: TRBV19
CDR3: ASSIISNNQPQH

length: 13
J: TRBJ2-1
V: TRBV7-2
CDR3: ASSFTRSSYNEQF

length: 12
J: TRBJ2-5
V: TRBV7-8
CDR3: ASSPGVFLETQY

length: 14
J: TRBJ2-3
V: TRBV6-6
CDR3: ASSLPGLARTDTQY

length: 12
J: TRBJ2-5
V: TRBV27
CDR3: ASSFKSFKETQY

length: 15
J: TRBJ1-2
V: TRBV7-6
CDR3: ASSLSIGGQGFHGYT

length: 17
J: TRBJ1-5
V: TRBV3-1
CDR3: ASSPHRSRVLWQHQPQH